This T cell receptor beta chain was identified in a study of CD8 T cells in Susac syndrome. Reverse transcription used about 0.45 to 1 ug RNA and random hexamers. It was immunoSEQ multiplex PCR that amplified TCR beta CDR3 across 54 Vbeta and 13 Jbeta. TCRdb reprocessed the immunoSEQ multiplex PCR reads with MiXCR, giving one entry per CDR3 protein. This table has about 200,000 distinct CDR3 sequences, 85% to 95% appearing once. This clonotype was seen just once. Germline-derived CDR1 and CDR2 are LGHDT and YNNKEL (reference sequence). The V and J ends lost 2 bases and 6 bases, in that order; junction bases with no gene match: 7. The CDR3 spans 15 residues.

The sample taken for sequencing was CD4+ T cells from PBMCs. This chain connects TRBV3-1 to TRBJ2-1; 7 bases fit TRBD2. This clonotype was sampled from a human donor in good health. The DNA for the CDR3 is TGTGCCAGCAGCCAAATGGCTAGCGGCTTCAATGAGCAGTTCTTC. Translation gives CASSQMASGFNEQFF.